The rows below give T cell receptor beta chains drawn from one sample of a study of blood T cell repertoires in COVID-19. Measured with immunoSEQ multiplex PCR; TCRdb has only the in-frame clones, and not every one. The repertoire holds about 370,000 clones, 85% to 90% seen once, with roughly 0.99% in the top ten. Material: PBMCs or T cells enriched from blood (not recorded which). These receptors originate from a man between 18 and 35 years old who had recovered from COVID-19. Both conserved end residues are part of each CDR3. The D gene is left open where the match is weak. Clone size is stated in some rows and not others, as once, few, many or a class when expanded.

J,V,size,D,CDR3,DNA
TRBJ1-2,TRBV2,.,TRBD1,CASSGDSNNYGYTF,TGTGCCAGCAGTGGGGACAGCAATAACTATGGCTACACCTTC
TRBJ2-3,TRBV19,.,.,CASSIGGTRDTYFTDTQYF,TGTGCCAGTAGTATAGGGGGAACCCGGGACACGTATTTCACAGATACGCAGTATTTT
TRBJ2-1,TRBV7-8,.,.,CASSSELAGQKYNEQFF,TGTGCCAGCAGCTCGGAACTCGCGGGACAGAAGTACAATGAGCAGTTCTTC
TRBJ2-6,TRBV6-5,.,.,CASSPQANVLTF,TGTGCCAGCAGTCCCCAGGCCAACGTCCTGACTTTC
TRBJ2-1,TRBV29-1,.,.,CSVEEDYPNEQFF,TGCAGCGTTGAAGAGGACTACCCCAATGAGCAGTTCTTC
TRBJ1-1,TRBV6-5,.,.,CASSTQGSFAEAFF,TGTGCCAGCAGTACACAGGGATCTTTCGCTGAAGCTTTCTTT
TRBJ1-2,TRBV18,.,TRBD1,CASSPRTGANYGYTF,TGTGCCAGCTCACCACGGACAGGGGCTAACTATGGCTACACCTTC
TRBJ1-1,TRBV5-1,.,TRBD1,CASSLGQGAGNTEAFF,TGCGCCAGCAGCTTGGGTCAGGGGGCAGGGAACACTGAAGCTTTCTTT
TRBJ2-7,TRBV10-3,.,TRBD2,CATKGGDGNYEQYF,TGTGCCACCAAGGGAGGGGATGGTAATTACGAGCAGTACTTC
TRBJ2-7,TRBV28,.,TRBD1,CASSALGGQGFYEQYF,TGTGCCAGCAGTGCCTTGGGAGGACAGGGCTTCTACGAGCAGTACTTC
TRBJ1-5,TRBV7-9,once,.,CAIRRAGQEAGNQPQHF,TGTGCCATCAGGAGGGCAGGTCAGGAGGCGGGCAATCAGCCCCAGCATTTT
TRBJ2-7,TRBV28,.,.,CASTSQGLPYEQYF,TGTGCCAGCACCTCACAGGGCCTCCCCTACGAGCAGTACTTC
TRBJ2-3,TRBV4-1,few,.,CASSQESAGRAQYF,TGCGCCAGCAGCCAAGAGTCGGCGGGCCGAGCGCAGTATTTT
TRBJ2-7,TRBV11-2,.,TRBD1,CASSLRQGVREQYF,TGTGCCAGCAGCTTAAGACAGGGTGTTCGCGAGCAGTACTTC
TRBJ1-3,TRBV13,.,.,CASSPMGTYGNTIYF,TGTGCCAGCAGCCCAATGGGGACTTACGGAAACACCATATATTTT
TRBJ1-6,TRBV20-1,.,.,CSASAGPTAGNSPLHF,TGCAGTGCTAGTGCCGGACCGACAGCCGGCAATTCACCCCTCCACTTT
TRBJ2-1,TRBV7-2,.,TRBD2,CASIQGTSGRQQFF,TGTGCCAGCATCCAGGGAACTAGCGGGAGACAGCAGTTCTTC
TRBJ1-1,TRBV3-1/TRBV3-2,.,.,CASSHRSEAFF,TGTGCCAGCAGCCACAGAAGTGAAGCTTTCTTT
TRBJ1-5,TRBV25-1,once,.,CASSDPGVGGLPQHF,TGTGCCAGCAGTGACCCGGGGGTTGGGGGGTTGCCCCAGCATTTT
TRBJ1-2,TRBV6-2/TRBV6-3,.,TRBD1,CASSSFGTGDYGYTF,TGTGCCAGCAGTTCCTTCGGGACAGGGGACTATGGCTACACCTTC
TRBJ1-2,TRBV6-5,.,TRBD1,CASSYSRTGYGYTF,TGTGCCAGCAGTTACTCGCGGACAGGCTATGGCTACACCTTC
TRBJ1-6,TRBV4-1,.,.,CASSQDEAEAPLHF,TGCGCCAGCAGCCAAGACGAGGCGGAGGCACCCCTCCACTTT
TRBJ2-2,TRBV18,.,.,CASSPGAENTGELFF,TGTGCCAGCTCACCTGGGGCAGAGAACACCGGGGAGCTGTTTTTT
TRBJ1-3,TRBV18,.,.,CASSPRQDHSGNTIYF,TGTGCCAGCTCACCAAGACAGGACCACTCTGGAAACACCATATATTTT
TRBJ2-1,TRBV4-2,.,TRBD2,CASSQDSSGRVNEQFF,TGTGCCAGCAGCCAAGATTCGAGCGGGAGGGTGAATGAGCAGTTCTTC
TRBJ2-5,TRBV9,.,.,CASSVEGGAQYF,TGTGCCAGCAGCGTAGAGGGGGGGGCCCAGTACTTC
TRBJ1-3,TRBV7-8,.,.,CASSPGTGKGGNTIYF,TGTGCCAGCAGCCCAGGAACAGGTAAGGGGGGAAACACCATATATTTT
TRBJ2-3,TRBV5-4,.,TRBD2,CASSLGSSGRLTDTQYF,TGTGCCAGCAGCTTGGGGTCTAGCGGGAGGCTCACAGATACGCAGTATTTT
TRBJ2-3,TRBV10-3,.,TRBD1,CAISEAPGQGQYF,TGTGCCATCAGTGAGGCACCGGGACAGGGGCAGTATTTT
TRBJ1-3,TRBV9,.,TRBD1,CASSPEGAPTGNTIYF,TGTGCCAGCAGCCCAGAGGGGGCCCCAACTGGAAACACCATATATTTT
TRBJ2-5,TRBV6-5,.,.,CASGNLASQETQYF,TGTGCCAGTGGCAATTTGGCCAGCCAAGAGACCCAGTACTTC
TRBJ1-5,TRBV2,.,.,CASSEAGSGQPQHF,TGTGCCAGCAGTGAAGCAGGGAGCGGACAGCCCCAGCATTTT
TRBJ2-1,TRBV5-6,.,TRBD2,CASSLRTSGKYSYNEQFF,TGTGCCAGCAGCTTGAGGACTAGCGGAAAATACTCCTACAATGAGCAGTTCTTC
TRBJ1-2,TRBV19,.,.,CASREGSYGYTF,TGTGCCAGTAGGGAGGGCTCCTATGGCTACACCTTC
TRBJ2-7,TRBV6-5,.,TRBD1,CASSYSGTGSWYEQYF,TGTGCCAGCAGTTACTCGGGGACAGGGAGTTGGTACGAGCAGTACTTC
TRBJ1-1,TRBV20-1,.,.,CSASRRTINTEAFF,TGCAGTGCTAGTAGACGGACTATTAACACTGAAGCTTTCTTT
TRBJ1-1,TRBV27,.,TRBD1,CASSLDDRGTEAFF,TGTGCCAGCAGTCTCGACGACAGGGGGACTGAAGCTTTCTTT
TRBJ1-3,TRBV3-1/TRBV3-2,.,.,CASSQVSNTIYF,TGTGCCAGCAGCCAAGTTTCGAACACCATATATTTT
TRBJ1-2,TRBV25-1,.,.,CASGGDTYGYTF,TGTGCCAGTGGGGGGGACACCTATGGCTACACCTTC
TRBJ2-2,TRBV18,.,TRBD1,CASSPGGADTGELFF,TGTGCCAGCTCGCCAGGGGGCGCGGACACCGGGGAGCTGTTTTTT
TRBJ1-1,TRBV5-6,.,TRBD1,CASSYRNRGTEAFF,TGTGCCAGCAGCTATCGGAACAGGGGCACTGAAGCTTTCTTT
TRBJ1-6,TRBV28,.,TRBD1,CASSRGGQNNSPLHF,TGTGCCAGCAGTCGGGGGGGACAGAATAATTCACCCCTCCACTTT
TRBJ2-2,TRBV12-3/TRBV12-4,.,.,CASSPWNTGELFF,TGTGCCAGCAGTCCCTGGAACACCGGGGAGCTGTTTTTT
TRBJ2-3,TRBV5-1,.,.,CASSLMGTSSTDTQYF,TGCGCCAGCAGCTTGATGGGGACATCTAGCACAGATACGCAGTATTTT
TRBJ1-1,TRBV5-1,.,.,CASSFEGRRPGEAFF,TGCGCCAGCAGCTTTGAAGGTAGGAGACCTGGCGAAGCTTTCTTT
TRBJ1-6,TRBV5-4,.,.,CASSKWLNSPLHF,TGTGCCAGCAGCAAGTGGCTTAATTCACCCCTCCACTTT
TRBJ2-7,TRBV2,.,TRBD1,CASSVTGAYEQYF,TGTGCCAGCAGTGTGACAGGGGCCTACGAGCAGTACTTC
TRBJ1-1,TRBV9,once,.,CASSPGGSDTEAFF,TGTGCCAGCAGCCCGGGAGGGAGCGACACTGAAGCTTTCTTT
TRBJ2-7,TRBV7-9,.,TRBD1,CASSATGVALAEQYF,TGTGCCAGCAGCGCCACAGGGGTGGCTCTGGCCGAGCAGTACTTC
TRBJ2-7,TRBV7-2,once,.,CASKKGLARTYEQYF,TGTGCCAGCAAAAAAGGGCTAGCGAGGACCTACGAGCAGTACTTC
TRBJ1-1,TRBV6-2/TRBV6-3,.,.,CASSYSMFHRRGARVTEAFF,TGTGCCAGCAGTTACTCGATGTTCCATCGTAGGGGCGCACGGGTCACTGAAGCTTTTTTT
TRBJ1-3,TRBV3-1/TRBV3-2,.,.,CASSGGDGNTIYF,TGTGCCAGCAGCGGAGGGGATGGAAACACCATATATTTT